One T cell receptor (beta chain) is described in this entry. Its antigen is still unknown. 13 Jbeta primers and 60 Vbeta primers were used for the PCR. Libraries were prepared by immunoSEQ multiplex PCR; TCRdb keeps only in-frame clonotypes and omits some of them. The data show over 80,000 clones, roughly 74% seen once. This sample stems from a study of cytomegalovirus exposure and HLA in healthy donors. CDR1 and CDR2 from the germline V gene are MDHEN and SYDVKM. Trimming took 3 bases from V and 2 from J, leaving 10 bases between them. CDR3 length equals 14 residues. General study results and limits: It was taken for granted in presence/absence analyses that sequencing depth across donors was roughly uniform. A later analysis linked a missense variant in DCLRE1C to the trimming of TCR beta V and J genes. Specificity for CMV antigens was confirmed in vitro for three of the CMV-associated chains. According to the study, 150 to 200 TCR beta chains were cytomegalovirus-associated.

The receptor was derived from a female donor in good health and CMV-seropositive. The chain uses TRBV28 and TRBJ1-1; no definite D call. The sample taken for sequencing was PBMCs. As DNA, the CDR3 is TGTGCCAGCAGTTTTGGGCAGATAAACACTGAAGCTTTCTTT. Protein product: CASSFGQINTEAFF.